These T cell receptor beta chains were read from a single sample in a study of blood T cell repertoires in COVID-19. Some clones are missing from TCRdb's copy, which holds only in-frame ones; the method was immunoSEQ multiplex PCR. The sample consists of about 36,000 clones, roughly nine tenths of them appearing once. The sequencing sample was made of peripheral blood. These receptors originate from a man aged 55 to 69 with acute or convalescent COVID-19. The CDR3 runs from the conserved cysteine through the conserved F or W. D genes are given only for firm matches. The listing skips clone size in some rows; elsewhere it reads once, few, many or a size class.

cdr3_aa: CASSENSGELFF
cdr3_nt: TGTGCCAGCAGTGAAAACTCCGGGGAGCTGTTTTTT
clone_size: once
d_call: -
v_call: TRBV6-1
j_call: TRBJ2-2

cdr3_aa: CASSGPGSYTF
cdr3_nt: TGTGCCAGCAGCGGTCCGGGAAGCTACACCTTC
clone_size: -
d_call: -
v_call: TRBV9
j_call: TRBJ1-2

cdr3_aa: CASSSTGTGVRNEQFF
cdr3_nt: TGCGCCAGCAGCTCTACCGGGACAGGGGTGCGGAATGAGCAGTTCTTC
clone_size: -
d_call: TRBD1
v_call: TRBV5-1
j_call: TRBJ2-1

cdr3_aa: CASSYSMYRGTNTQYF
cdr3_nt: TGTGCCAGCAGTTACTCGATGTACAGGGGGACGAATACGCAGTATTTT
clone_size: -
d_call: TRBD1
v_call: TRBV6-5
j_call: TRBJ2-3

cdr3_aa: CASSVGAQVGLGGNTIYF
cdr3_nt: TGTGCCAGCAGCGTAGGGGCCCAAGTTGGCCTCGGTGGAAACACCATATATTTT
clone_size: -
d_call: -
v_call: TRBV9
j_call: TRBJ1-3

cdr3_aa: CASSPPGHSGNTIYF
cdr3_nt: TGTGCCAGCTCACCACCGGGACACTCTGGAAACACCATATATTTT
clone_size: -
d_call: -
v_call: TRBV18
j_call: TRBJ1-3

cdr3_aa: CASSLGRRQETQYF
cdr3_nt: TGCGCCAGCAGCTTAGGGAGGCGCCAAGAGACCCAGTACTTC
clone_size: -
d_call: -
v_call: TRBV5-1
j_call: TRBJ2-5

cdr3_aa: CASSILTGSSFF
cdr3_nt: TGTGCCAGTAGTATTCTGACAGGATCATCTTTCTTT
clone_size: -
d_call: -
v_call: TRBV19
j_call: TRBJ1-1

cdr3_aa: CASARDRGSNEQFF
cdr3_nt: TGTGCCAGCGCCCGGGACAGGGGATCCAATGAGCAGTTCTTC
clone_size: -
d_call: TRBD1
v_call: TRBV7-2
j_call: TRBJ2-1

cdr3_aa: CASSPGGVEQYF
cdr3_nt: TGTGCCAGCAGCCCCGGGGGGGTTGAGCAGTACTTC
clone_size: once
d_call: TRBD2
v_call: TRBV3-1/TRBV3-2
j_call: TRBJ2-7

cdr3_aa: CASSLDRTEAFF
cdr3_nt: TGTGCCAGCAGCTTAGATAGAACTGAAGCTTTCTTT
clone_size: -
d_call: -
v_call: TRBV5-4
j_call: TRBJ1-1

cdr3_aa: CASSEGTGAYGYTF
cdr3_nt: TGTGCCAGCTCCGAGGGGACAGGGGCCTATGGCTACACCTTC
clone_size: once
d_call: TRBD1
v_call: TRBV6-4
j_call: TRBJ1-2

cdr3_aa: CASSIVGSGSLAGELFF
cdr3_nt: TGTGCCAGTAGTATAGTGGGTAGCGGGAGTCTGGCCGGGGAGCTGTTTTTT
clone_size: few
d_call: TRBD2
v_call: TRBV19
j_call: TRBJ2-2

cdr3_aa: CSAGQGYNEQFF
cdr3_nt: TGCAGCGCTGGTCAGGGCTACAATGAGCAGTTCTTC
clone_size: -
d_call: -
v_call: TRBV29-1
j_call: TRBJ2-1

cdr3_aa: CASSLGSPDTQYF
cdr3_nt: TGTGCCAGCAGCCTAGGGAGTCCAGATACGCAGTATTTT
clone_size: -
d_call: -
v_call: TRBV11-3
j_call: TRBJ2-3

cdr3_aa: CASSPLGRGASETQYF
cdr3_nt: TGTGCCAGCAGCCCCCTAGGGCGGGGGGCGTCGGAGACCCAGTACTTC
clone_size: -
d_call: TRBD2
v_call: TRBV7-2
j_call: TRBJ2-5

cdr3_aa: CASSMRYNEQFF
cdr3_nt: TGCGCCAGCAGCATGCGTTACAATGAGCAGTTCTTC
clone_size: -
d_call: -
v_call: TRBV4-1
j_call: TRBJ2-1

cdr3_aa: CASRTGTSSGELFF
cdr3_nt: TGTGCCAGCAGGACCGGGACATCCTCCGGGGAGCTGTTTTTT
clone_size: -
d_call: -
v_call: TRBV2
j_call: TRBJ2-2

cdr3_aa: CASSSDRGQPQHF
cdr3_nt: TGTGCCAGCTCATCGGACAGGGGCCAGCCCCAGCATTTT
clone_size: -
d_call: TRBD1
v_call: TRBV18
j_call: TRBJ1-5

cdr3_aa: CATRGLGGRNEKLFF
cdr3_nt: TGTGCCACCAGGGGCTTGGGGGGGAGGAATGAAAAACTGTTTTTT
clone_size: -
d_call: -
v_call: TRBV6-6
j_call: TRBJ1-4

cdr3_aa: CASSLDRGLGGYTF
cdr3_nt: TGTGCCAGCAGTCTGGACAGGGGTCTGGGGGGCTACACCTTC
clone_size: -
d_call: TRBD1
v_call: TRBV6-5
j_call: TRBJ1-2

cdr3_aa: CASSQDPPSGSPGELFF
cdr3_nt: TGCGCCAGCAGCCAAGATCCCCCTAGCGGGAGCCCCGGGGAGCTGTTTTTT
clone_size: -
d_call: TRBD2
v_call: TRBV4-3
j_call: TRBJ2-2

cdr3_aa: CSFSGNYNEQFF
cdr3_nt: TGCAGCTTTAGCGGAAACTACAATGAGCAGTTCTTC
clone_size: -
d_call: -
v_call: TRBV29-1
j_call: TRBJ2-1